This TCR beta chain comes out of a study of CD8 T cells in Susac syndrome. Random hexamers were used to reverse transcribe roughly 0.45 to 1 ug of RNA. Multiplex immunoSEQ PCR targeted 54 Vbeta and 13 Jbeta TCR beta segments. TCRdb processed the immunoSEQ multiplex PCR reads anew with MiXCR; each CDR3 protein has one entry. This table has 250,000 or so distinct CDR3 sequences, 93% appearing once. The sequenced target, TCR beta, came from blood CD8+ and CD4+ T cells. Negative isolation was applied to CD8+ and CD4+ T cells, and FACS enrichment was applied to TEMRA cells. This CDR3 is 14 amino acids long. The V gene's germline CDR1 is SQVTM and CDR2 ANQGSEA. V gave up 7 bases and J gave up 3 bases; unmatched junction bases: 8.

Input material: CD4+ T cells from PBMCs. The clonotype originates from a human donor with multiple sclerosis. The rearrangement joins TRBV29-1 to TRBJ2-3; 9 nucleotides agree with TRBD1. CDR3 nucleotide sequence: TGCAGCGCCGGACAGGGGTGGGCGACAGATACGCAGTATTTT. Translation: CSAGQGWATDTQYF.